These 23 T cell receptor beta chains share one sample of origin, sequenced in a study of early T cells in non-severe SARS-CoV-2 infection. One entry per CDR3 protein results from TCRdb running MiXCR on the 5' RACE reads. The repertoire holds 45,000 to 70,000 distinct CDR3 sequences, with approximately 6% as singletons. The sequenced sample was whole blood. These receptors were obtained from an adult who was a healthcare worker with PCR-confirmed SARS-CoV-2 infection or an uninfected control (not recorded which).

The J gene is TRBJ1-1, the V gene TRBV29-1; TRBD1 might be the D (5 bases). CDR3 size: 13 residues. Germline V lookup: CDR1 SQVTM, CDR2 ANQGSEA. The germline V and J ends were trimmed by 2 bases and 1 base, with 8 bases remaining between them. In DNA, the CDR3 is TGCAGCGTTGAAACCACAGGGAACACTGAAGCTTTCTTT. This translates into CSVETTGNTEAFF.

This clonotype was recorded many times. The gene calls are TRBV27 and TRBJ2-5, with 7 bases identical to TRBD1. CDR1 MNHEY and CDR2 SMNVEV come from the germline V gene (reference sequence). CDR3 size: 15 residues. J was trimmed by 4 bases and V by 4 bases; bases with no gene match: 9. The CDR3 loop reads CASSSIQGYAETQYF. The CDR3 nucleotides read TGTGCCAGCAGTTCGATACAGGGGTATGCAGAGACCCAGTACTTC.

This clonotype was counted ten times or more. V is TRBV6-2 or TRBV6-3 and J is TRBJ2-5, with D unresolved. The CDR3 has 12 residues. Germline lookup yields CDR1 MNHEY and CDR2 SVGEGT. Trimming took off 2 bases at V and 5 bases at J, with 6 bases between the two ends. The CDR3 loop reads CASSYGVETQYF. The CDR3 DNA follows: TGTGCCAGCAGTTACGGGGTCGAGACCCAGTACTTC.

This clonotype appeared many times. The chain links TRBV29-1 to TRBJ2-1; D is possibly TRBD2 (5 bases). The germline gives CDR1 SQVTM, CDR2 ANQGSEA. The CDR3 runs 13 residues. Trimming left V 5 bases short and J 4 bases short, with 12 bases between. The CDR3 reads CSVTGDRYNEQFF. The CDR3 region has the DNA TGCAGCGTTACCGGGGATAGGTACAATGAGCAGTTCTTC.

This clonotype was recorded many times. The chain carries TRBV30 and TRBJ2-7; tentatively, D is TRBD2 (6 bases). The V gene's germline CDR1 is GTSNPN and CDR2 SVGIG (reference sequence). The CDR3 contains 14 residues. Trimming cost V 4 bases and J 4 bases, with 17 bases left between them. The CDR3 coding sequence is TGTGCCTGGAAACGGGACTCTAATTTGTACGAGCAGTACTTC. Translation: CAWKRDSNLYEQYF. Full variable domain (outside the CDR3, taken from reference TRBV30 and TRBJ2-7): SQTIHQWPATLVQPVGSPLSLECTVEGTSNPNLYWYRQAAGRGLQLLFYSVGIGQISSEVPQNLSASRPQDRQFILSSKKLLLSDSGFYLCAWKRDSNLYEQYFGPGTRLTVT.

This clonotype was counted many times. The chain's CDR3 is CASSQVPGSIRTGELFF. The CDR3 DNA sequence: TGCGCCAGCAGCCAAGTTCCGGGTTCCATTAGAACCGGGGAGCTGTTTTTT. This sequence joins TRBV4-1 and TRBJ2-2; D is ambiguous. Germline CDR1 is MGHRA and CDR2 is YSYEKL. With 1 base removed from V and 5 bases from J, the gap between germline ends came to 17 bases. The CDR3 sequence is 17 residues long.

This clonotype occurred many times. The chain carries TRBV6-5 and TRBJ2-7; no reliable D call. From germline, CDR1 is MNHEY and CDR2 SVGAGI. V lost 9 bases and J 6 bases, leaving 27 bases between the germline ends. The CDR3 has 16 residues. The CDR3 sequence is CASQSLVGSTPSEQYF. CDR3 DNA sequence: TGTGCCAGTCAGAGTTTGGTGGGGTCAACACCCTCCGAGCAGTACTTC.

This clonotype turned up a few times. This chain uses TRBV2 with TRBJ1-4; D possibly corresponds to TRBD1 (6 bases). Germline loops: CDR1 SNHLY, CDR2 FYNNEI. This CDR3 is built from 12 residues. The V gene lost 5 bases and the J gene lost 10 bases, with 11 bases spanning the gap. This CDR3 is CASSRTDGKLFF. The CDR3 DNA follows: TGTGCCAGCAGTCGGACAGATGGAAAACTGTTTTTT.

This clonotype was counted ten times or more. The gene calls are TRBV4-3 and TRBJ2-2; D gene uncertain. The CDR3 is made up of 16 amino acids. The germline CDR1 and CDR2 sequences are LGHNA and YSLEER. V lost 0 bases to trimming and J lost 3 bases, with 11 bases between them. DNA of the CDR3: TGCGCCAGCAGCCAAGATATTCGACTTCACACCGGGGAGCTGTTTTTT. Protein product: CASSQDIRLHTGELFF.

This clonotype appeared a few times. The chain has TRBV24-1 and TRBJ2-1; unclear D gene. Germline CDR1 is KGHDR and CDR2 is SFDVKD. The CDR3 totals 15 residues. V lost 0 bases and J 3 bases, leaving 8 bases between the germline ends. The CDR3 sequence: CATSDLHGDYNEQFF. CDR3 sequence (DNA): TGTGCCACCAGTGATTTGCATGGGGACTACAATGAGCAGTTCTTC.

In its sample, this clonotype was seen a few times. This chain uses TRBV7-9 with TRBJ1-2; 10 bases line up with TRBD1. Germline CDR1 and CDR2: SEHNR and FQNEAQ (reference sequence). The CDR3 is made up of 14 amino acids. J was trimmed by 5 bases and V by 1 base; bases with no gene match: 1. The DNA for the CDR3 is TGTGCCAGCAGCTTAGGACAGGGGGCTTATGGCTACACCTTC. This translates into CASSLGQGAYGYTF. Full variable domain (outside the CDR3, taken from reference TRBV7-9 and TRBJ1-2): DTGVSQNPRHKITKRGQNVTFRCDPISEHNRLYWYRQTLGQGPEFLTYFQNEAQLEKSRLLSDRFSAERPKGSFSTLEIQRTEQGDSAMYLCASSLGQGAYGYTFGSGTRLTVV.

This clonotype appeared many times. This rearrangement joins TRBV11-2 to TRBJ1-6; unclear D gene. Trimming left V 5 bases short and J 7 bases short, with 18 bases between. The CDR3 is made up of 16 amino acids. Looked up from germline, CDR1 is SGHAT and CDR2 is FQNNGV. In DNA form, the CDR3 reads TGTGCCAGCAGCCAGGTCGGAGGCGCGGGGAATTCACCCCTCCACTTT. It codes for CASSQVGGAGNSPLHF.

This clonotype appeared a few times. This chain links TRBV25-1 with TRBJ2-3; possibly TRBD1 or TRBD2 for D (5 bases each). In germline, CDR1 is MGHDK, CDR2 SYGVNS. This CDR3 spans 17 amino acids. V shed 4 bases and J shed 2 bases, with 19 bases lying between them. The CDR3 bases are TGTGCCAGCAGTGGCCGCAAGAAGGGACGACACACAGATACGCAGTATTTT. This encodes CASSGRKKGRHTDTQYF.

This clonotype has a count of ten or more. J is TRBJ1-1 and V is TRBV6-6; possible D gene TRBD1, 5 bases. V was pared by 0 bases and J by 7 bases, with 18 bases between. This CDR3 is 16 amino acids long. The germline V gene encodes CDR1 MNHNY and CDR2 SVGAGI (reference sequence). This CDR3 is CASSYSGPQGTGEAFF. Here the CDR3 DNA reads TGTGCCAGCAGTTACTCGGGACCCCAAGGCACGGGTGAAGCTTTCTTT.

The chain combines TRBV6-6 with TRBJ1-1; D not resolved. This CDR3 is built from 11 residues. CDR1 and CDR2 (germline): MNHNY, SVGAGI (reference sequence). V was trimmed by 2 bases and J by 11 bases, leaving 9 bases between them. In nucleotides, the CDR3 is TGTGCCAGCAGTTACAGGTCTGTGGCTTTCTTT. Amino acids: CASSYRSVAFF.

This clonotype was recorded many times. This chain connects TRBV7-9 to TRBJ2-4; D is tentatively TRBD1 or TRBD2 (5 bases each). Germline CDR1 SEHNR, CDR2 FQNEAQ (reference sequence). The CDR3 has 15 amino acids. V was shortened by 4 bases and J by 7 bases, with 17 bases between the two germline ends. CDR3: CASSSMWGRDNIQYF. The CDR3, as DNA: TGTGCCAGCAGCTCTATGTGGGGTCGGGACAACATTCAGTACTTC.

This clonotype has a count of ten or more. The chain uses TRBV18 and TRBJ1-1; D gene ambiguous. The CDR3 has 14 amino acids. Trimming took off 0 bases at V and 1 base at J, with 6 bases between the two ends. Germline loops: CDR1 KGHSH, CDR2 LQKENI. CDR3 residues: CASSPPVRNTEAFF. CDR3 DNA sequence: TGTGCCAGCTCACCACCGGTCAGGAACACTGAAGCTTTCTTT.

This clonotype was seen at least ten times. V and J are TRBV29-1 and TRBJ1-1; possibly TRBD1 for D (5 bases). The CDR3 extends over 13 amino acids. The V end lost 7 bases, the J end lost 0 bases, and 12 bases lay between the germline ends. The V gene's germline CDR1 is SQVTM and CDR2 ANQGSEA. The CDR3 spells CSGGPRMNTEAFF. DNA of the CDR3: TGCAGCGGGGGCCCTAGAATGAACACTGAAGCTTTCTTT.

About this clonotype itself: A much larger clone differs from this one at a single base, so this may be a read error. The chain has TRBV12-3 or TRBV12-4 and TRBJ2-3; 12 bases map to TRBD2. After removal of 5 bases from V and 7 bases from J, the junction contained 4 bases not matched to a gene. This CDR3 has 14 amino acids. The CDR3 reads CASSPSGRGNTQYF. The CDR3 coding sequence is TGTGCCAGCAGTCCTAGCGGGAGGGGAAATACGCAGTATTTT.

This clonotype was seen ten or more times. The germline gene is not matched at one end of the junction; a read error may be the cause. The CDR3 region has the DNA TGTGCCACCCCCTCGGACAGGGGGCTTGAAGTTTTCTTT. Translating gives CATPSDRGLEVFF. This chain links TRBV6-1 with TRBJ1-1; TRBD1 aligns across 11 bases. Germline V gene lookup returns CDR1 MNHNS and CDR2 SASEGT. The length of the CDR3 is 13 residues.

The chain joins TRBV11-1 to TRBJ2-3; D remains ambiguous. V lost 1 base and J 5 bases, leaving 7 bases between the germline ends. Germline CDR1 and CDR2: SGHAT and FQDESV (reference sequence). This CDR3 spans 13 amino acids. CDR3 coding DNA: TGTGCCAGCAGCTTAGACTGGCAAGATACGCAGTATTTT. Its translation: CASSLDWQDTQYF.

This clonotype has only a few counts. V usage is TRBV10-3 and J usage is TRBJ1-6; TRBD1 matches 9 bases. The CDR3 loop spans 14 amino acids. Trimming at V came to 2 bases and at J to 14 bases, leaving 7 bases not matched to a gene. Germline V gives CDR1 ENHRY, CDR2 SYGVKD. The CDR3 spells CAISEGQGKPALHF. The CDR3 nucleotides read TGTGCCATCAGTGAGGGACAGGGGAAGCCGGCCCTCCACTTT.

This clonotype has a handful of counts. The chain joins TRBV12-3 or TRBV12-4 to TRBJ1-1; 7 bases fit TRBD1. This CDR3 is built from 14 residues. Germline trimming cut 8 bases from V and 4 bases from J; bases unmatched to any gene: 10. CDR3 sequence: CASGQGDTPTEAFF. CDR3 sequence (DNA): TGTGCCAGCGGGCAGGGGGATACCCCCACTGAAGCTTTCTTT.